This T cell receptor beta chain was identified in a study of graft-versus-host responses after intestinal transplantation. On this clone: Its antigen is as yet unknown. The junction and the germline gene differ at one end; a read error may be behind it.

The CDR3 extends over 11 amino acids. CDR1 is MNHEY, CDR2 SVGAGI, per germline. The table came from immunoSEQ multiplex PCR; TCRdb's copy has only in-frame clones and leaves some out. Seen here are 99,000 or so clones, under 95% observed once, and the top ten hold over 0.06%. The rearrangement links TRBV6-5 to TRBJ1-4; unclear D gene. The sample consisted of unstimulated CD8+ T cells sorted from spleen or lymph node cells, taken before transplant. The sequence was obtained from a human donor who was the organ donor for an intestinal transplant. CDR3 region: CASSYGGTEPF. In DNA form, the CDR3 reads TGTGCCAGCAGTTACGGAGGTACAGAACCCTTT.